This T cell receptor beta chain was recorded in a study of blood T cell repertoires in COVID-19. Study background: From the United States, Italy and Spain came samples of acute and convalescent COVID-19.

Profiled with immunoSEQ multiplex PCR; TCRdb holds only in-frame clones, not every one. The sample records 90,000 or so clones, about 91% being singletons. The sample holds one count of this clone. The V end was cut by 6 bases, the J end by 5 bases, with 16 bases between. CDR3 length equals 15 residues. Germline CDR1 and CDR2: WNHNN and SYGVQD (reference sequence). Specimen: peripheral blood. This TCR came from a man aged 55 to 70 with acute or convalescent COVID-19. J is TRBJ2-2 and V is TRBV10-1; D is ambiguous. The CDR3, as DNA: TGCGCCAGCAGCCCTACCTTGGCGGAGACCGGGGAGCTGTTTTTT. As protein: CASSPTLAETGELFF.